Shown below are 26 T cell receptor beta chains from a single sample sequenced in a study of T cell responses to AZD1222 COVID-19 vaccine. Profiled with immunoSEQ multiplex PCR; TCRdb holds only in-frame clones, not every one. In the table there are some 110,000 clones, roughly 91% of which are singletons. The material sequenced was peripheral blood, taken 28 days after the second AZD1222 dose. All receptors come from an adult who received the AZD1222 COVID-19 vaccine.

The J gene is TRBJ1-4, the V gene TRBV5-4; D remains ambiguous. Germline CDR1 and CDR2: SGHNT and YYREEE (reference sequence). The ends were cut back, 0 bases at V and 4 bases at J, with 10 bases in the middle. CDR3 length: 15 amino acids. Here the CDR3 reads CASSLGPTYNEKLFF. The CDR3 coding sequence is TGTGCCAGCAGCTTGGGCCCCACCTATAATGAAAAACTGTTTTTT.

This chain uses TRBV19 with TRBJ1-1, with 7 bases fitting TRBD1. Germline trimming cut 9 bases from V and 0 bases from J; bases unmatched to any gene: 4. Germline values: CDR1 LNHDA, CDR2 SQIVND (reference sequence). The CDR3 has 13 residues. CDR3 loop: CASLTGMNTEAFF. The CDR3 bases are TGTGCCAGCCTGACAGGGATGAACACTGAAGCTTTCTTT.

The genes are TRBV28 and TRBJ1-2; D unresolved. V was trimmed by 1 base and J by 2 bases, leaving 14 bases between them. Germline assignment: CDR1 MDHEN and CDR2 SYDVKM. The CDR3 is 16 amino acids. This CDR3 is CASSLSVARPNYGYTF. The CDR3 DNA sequence: TGTGCCAGCAGTTTATCGGTAGCCCGCCCAAACTATGGCTACACCTTC.

The rearrangement links TRBV11-2 to TRBJ1-2; a possible D gene is TRBD1 (6 bases). Trimming cost V 6 bases and J 7 bases, with 15 bases left between them. The CDR3 totals 13 residues. Germline V gene data show CDR1 as SGHAT and CDR2 as FQNNGV. CDR3 DNA: TGTGCCAGCAGTTTCCCAGGGGATCTTGGCTACACCTTC. Its protein is CASSFPGDLGYTF.

About this clone: This same CDR3 is encoded by further DNA sequences in the sample. The J gene is TRBJ1-5, the V gene TRBV6-5; D remains unclear. CDR1 is MNHEY and CDR2 is SVGAGI in the germline V gene. V lost 0 bases, J lost 1 base, and 7 bases lay in between. The CDR3 loop spans 15 amino acids. The CDR3 protein is CASSYSAGSNQPQHF. The CDR3 DNA reads TGTGCCAGCAGTTACTCGGCGGGGAGCAATCAGCCCCAGCATTTT.

The J gene is TRBJ1-5, the V gene TRBV11-2; no clear D gene. V lost 1 base and J 3 bases, leaving 10 bases between the germline ends. The CDR3 is 15 amino acids. Germline CDR1 and CDR2: SGHAT and FQNNGV. CDR3 sequence: CASSLGDGNNQPQHF. DNA of the CDR3: TGTGCCAGCAGCTTAGGGGATGGGAACAATCAGCCCCAGCATTTT.

The V call is TRBV12-3 or TRBV12-4, the J call TRBJ1-2; no definite D call. Trimming left V 7 bases short and J 10 bases short, with 13 bases between. The CDR3 spans 11 residues. The CDR3 is CASTLDFYYTF. The CDR3 DNA reads as TGTGCCAGCACCTTGGACTTCTACTACACCTTC.

This clone was seen only once. The CDR3 sequence is CASSVGLQGNTIYF. The CDR3 DNA sequence: TGCGCCAGCAGCGTGGGACTCCAGGGAAACACCATATATTTT. This rearrangement joins TRBV5-1 to TRBJ1-3, with a weak D call TRBD1 (5 bases). This CDR3 has 14 amino acids. Germline-derived CDR1 and CDR2 are SGHRS and YFSETQ. Trimming stripped 4 bases from V and 4 bases from J, with 12 bases between.

V is TRBV5-1 and J is TRBJ2-7, with D perhaps matching TRBD2 (6 bases). V gave up 3 bases and J gave up 1 base, with 14 bases separating them. Germline-derived CDR1 and CDR2 are SGHRS and YFSETQ. CDR3 length equals 15 residues. CDR3 residues: CASSYSGTPSYEQYF. The CDR3 DNA is TGCGCCAGCAGCTACTCCGGGACTCCATCCTACGAGCAGTACTTC.

The chain has TRBV4-1 and TRBJ2-1; 8 positions match TRBD1. Germline-derived CDR1 and CDR2 are MGHRA and YSYEKL. V gave up 1 base and J gave up 14 bases; unmatched junction bases: 10. The CDR3 length is 14 residues. This chain's CDR3 is CASSQVSGQGGKFF. In DNA, the CDR3 is TGCGCCAGCAGCCAAGTTTCCGGACAGGGTGGTAAGTTCTTC.

CDR3 DNA sequence: TGTGCCAGCAGCTCCGTGGCCTCAGGGGTTTACAATGAGCAGTTCTTC. Translated: CASSSVASGVYNEQFF. The chain combines TRBV5-6 with TRBJ2-1; tentatively, D is TRBD1 (6 bases). V was shortened by 3 bases and J by 4 bases, with 17 bases between the two germline ends. The CDR3 extends over 16 amino acids. Germline lookup yields CDR1 SGHDT and CDR2 YYEEEE.

The chain uses TRBV3-1 (or the pseudogene TRBV3-2) and TRBJ2-1; 10 bases fit TRBD1. The junction had 7 bases not matched to a gene; V was cut back by 6 bases and J by 8 bases. The CDR3 length is 14 residues. Germline CDR1 LGHDT, CDR2 YNNKEL (reference sequence). CDR3 sequence: CASRRTGGVYEQFF. CDR3 in DNA: TGTGCCAGCAGACGGACAGGGGGTGTCTATGAGCAGTTCTTC.

This rearrangement joins TRBV9 to TRBJ2-3; 12 bases line up with TRBD1. V shed 0 bases, J shed 4 bases, and the junction held 3 bases outside the gene matches. CDR3 length equals 16 residues. CDR1 SGDLS and CDR2 YYNGEE come from the germline V gene. CDR3 residues: CASSVVGQGASDTQYF. The DNA for the CDR3 is TGTGCCAGCAGCGTAGTGGGACAGGGGGCTTCAGATACGCAGTATTTT.

The V gene is TRBV6-5, the J gene TRBJ2-3, with D possibly matching TRBD1 (6 bases). V lost 2 bases and J lost 6, with 6 bases in between. Germline V gene lookup returns CDR1 MNHEY and CDR2 SVGAGI. This CDR3 is 12 amino acids long. CDR3 sequence: CASSYDRDTQYF. CDR3 DNA sequence: TGTGCCAGCAGTTACGACAGGGATACGCAGTATTTT.

This chain uses TRBV19 with TRBJ1-5; 7 bases are shared with TRBD1. With 6 bases clipped from V and 0 bases from J, the junction kept 5 bases outside the gene matches. The CDR3 length is 15 residues. The germline gives CDR1 LNHDA, CDR2 SQIVND (reference sequence). The CDR3, as DNA: TGTGCCAGTAGAGCAGGGGGGTATAGCAATCAGCCCCAGCATTTT. Protein sequence: CASRAGGYSNQPQHF. The variable domain in full, with the rest retrieved from reference TRBV19 and TRBJ1-5, is DGGITQSPKYLFRKEGQNVTLSCEQNLNHDAMYWYRQDPGQGLRLIYYSQIVNDFQKGDIAEGYSVSREKKESFPLTVTSAQKNPTAFYLCASRAGGYSNQPQHFGDGTRLSIL.

This sequence joins TRBV5-4 and TRBJ2-7; D gene uncertain. Trimming shortened V by 4 bases and J by 0 bases, and 11 bases separated the two germline ends. This CDR3 spans 14 amino acids. Germline CDR1 and CDR2: SGHNT and YYREEE (reference sequence). CDR3 protein: CASSAGGNSYEQYF. CDR3 nucleotides: TGTGCCAGCAGCGCCGGCGGCAACTCCTACGAGCAGTACTTC.

The gene calls are TRBV2 and TRBJ1-2; no definite D call. Trimming removed 11 bases at V and 4 bases at J, with 11 bases between. There are 11 residues in the CDR3. Germline V lookup: CDR1 SNHLY, CDR2 FYNNEI. CDR3 DNA: TGTGCCGCCGGGGAGATCTATGGCTACACCTTC. Its protein is CAAGEIYGYTF.

The chain uses TRBV3-1 (or the pseudogene TRBV3-2) and TRBJ1-3; TRBD1 aligns across 7 bases. Losses at the gene ends were 5 bases for V and 2 bases for J; bases not matched to a gene: 9. Germline V lookup: CDR1 LGHDT, CDR2 YNNKEL (reference sequence). This CDR3 region has 16 residues. CDR3 sequence (DNA): TGTGCCAGCAGCGCTACCTCCGGACAGGCTGGAAACACCATATATTTT. Its protein is CASSATSGQAGNTIYF.

This clone was counted a single time. The chain employs TRBV5-6 and TRBJ2-3; D unresolved. The CDR3 contains 11 residues. V dropped 7 bases and J dropped 6 bases, with 9 bases sitting between them. Germline V gene lookup returns CDR1 SGHDT and CDR2 YYEEEE. CDR3 sequence (DNA): TGTGCCAGCGGGATCCAGGATACGCAGTATTTT. The encoded protein is CASGIQDTQYF.

This chain connects TRBV7-9 to TRBJ1-5; D unresolved. V lost 3 bases and J lost 8, with 14 bases in between. The germline V gene encodes CDR1 SEHNR and CDR2 FQNEAQ (reference sequence). CDR3 size: 14 residues. CDR3 DNA: TGTGCCAGCAGCTTTTCGGGGTCCGCGGAGCCCCAGCATTTT. Protein sequence: CASSFSGSAEPQHF.

The chain carries TRBV5-6 and TRBJ2-6, with D hard to call. The ends were cut back, 4 bases at V and 0 bases at J, with 11 bases in the middle. The CDR3 is made up of 16 amino acids. In germline, CDR1 is SGHDT, CDR2 YYEEEE. DNA for the CDR3: TGTGCCAGCAGCGTCTGGGCCGGCTCTGGGGCCAACGTCCTGACTTTC. This codes for CASSVWAGSGANVLTF.

The gene calls are TRBV4-1 and TRBJ2-7; 10 bases match TRBD2. V dropped 5 bases and J dropped 4; count of bases not matched to a gene: 5. CDR3 length: 14 amino acids. The germline CDR1 and CDR2 sequences are MGHRA and YSYEKL. CDR3: CASSLQLAGYEQYF. CDR3 bases: TGCGCCAGCAGCTTACAACTAGCGGGGTACGAGCAGTACTTC.

V gene TRBV19 combines with J gene TRBJ2-7; tentative D call: TRBD1 (5 bases). The CDR3 is made up of 14 amino acids. Between the trimmed V and J ends, which lost 5 bases and 2 bases, there was a span of 13 bases. Germline V gene data show CDR1 as LNHDA and CDR2 as SQIVND (reference sequence). CDR3 sequence: CASSSQGKPYEQYF. CDR3 nucleotides: TGTGCCAGTAGTTCCCAGGGTAAGCCCTACGAGCAGTACTTC.

This clone has a single count. The chain recombines TRBV5-6 with TRBJ2-1; 12 bases line up with TRBD2. Germline CDR1 is SGHDT and CDR2 is YYEEEE. The CDR3 has 14 amino acids. The ends lost 4 bases at V and 13 bases at J; junction bases unmatched: 9. The CDR3 here is CASSASGTSGSQFF. As DNA, the CDR3 is TGTGCCAGCAGCGCCTCCGGGACTAGCGGGTCTCAGTTCTTC.

J is TRBJ2-7 and V is TRBV28; TRBD1 aligns across 7 bases. Germline trimming cut 11 bases from V and 3 bases from J; bases unmatched to any gene: 13. CDR1 and CDR2 (germline): MDHEN, SYDVKM. The CDR3 sequence is 14 residues long. The CDR3 bases are TGTGCCGCAGGACCGGGCAGGGGGTTCTACGAGCAGTACTTC. It is translated as CAAGPGRGFYEQYF.

This chain connects TRBV5-1 to TRBJ1-1; 7 nucleotides match TRBD1. There are 15 residues in the CDR3. The trim removed 0 bases at V and 4 bases at J, leaving 6 bases unmatched. CDR1 and CDR2 from the germline V gene are SGHRS and YFSETQ. CDR3: CASSLEYRGSTEAFF. The CDR3 DNA reads as TGCGCCAGCAGCTTGGAGTACAGGGGATCCACTGAAGCTTTCTTT.